This entry describes one T cell receptor (beta chain). Its antigen remains unknown. Mismatch with germline at one junction end may stem from a read error. The tissue used was unsorted bulk material of about 19-34 mg. RNA and DNA were co-extracted from it with the AllPrep DNA/RNA mini kit. Total RNA (approximately 500 ng) served as template for TCR beta cDNA synthesis primed by a constant-region primer. Modified slightly, ARM-PCR produced TCR beta libraries over three nested multiplex PCR rounds. The first two PCR rounds, roughly 10 cycles each, used TRBV1-TRBV30 forward primers and a C-beta reverse primer. One entry per CDR3 protein, called by TCRdb with MiXCR from the multiplex PCR reads. Here the sample spans about 100,000 distinct CDR3 sequences, around two thirds being singletons. The sample is drawn from a study of tumor-infiltrating lymphocytes in primary liver carcinoma. Study observations and caveats: There were only about 7.5-24% of top clones found in all five tumor regions. Blood's top-250-clone fraction was significantly lower than that of tumors (p = 0.039).

This CDR3 is built from 15 residues. The germline V gene encodes CDR1 SGHAT and CDR2 FQNNGV. The rearrangement links TRBV11-2 to TRBJ2-7; 8 bases line up with TRBD2. Sequencing used liver tumor tissue from sampling region 2. As to subset: tumor region T2, inferior pole. This clonotype was sampled from an older woman with primary liver carcinoma and hepatitis B virus infection. The CDR3 protein is CASSLGAGGGYEQCF. CDR3 coding DNA: TGTGCCAGCAGCTTAGGTGCGGGAGGTGGCTATGAACAGTGCTTC.